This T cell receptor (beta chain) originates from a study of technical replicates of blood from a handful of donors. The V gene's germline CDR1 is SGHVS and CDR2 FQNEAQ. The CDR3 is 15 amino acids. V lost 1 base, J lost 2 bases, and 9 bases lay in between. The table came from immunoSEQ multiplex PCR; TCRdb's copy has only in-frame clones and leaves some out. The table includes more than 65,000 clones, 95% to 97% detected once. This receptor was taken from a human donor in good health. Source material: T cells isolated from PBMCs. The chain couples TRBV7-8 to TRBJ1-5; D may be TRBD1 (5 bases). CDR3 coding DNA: TGTGCCAGCAGCTTAGTGGGGACTGGCAATCAGCCCCAGCATTTT. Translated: CASSLVGTGNQPQHF. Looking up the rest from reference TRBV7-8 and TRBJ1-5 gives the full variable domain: GAGVSQSPRYKVAKRGQDVALRCDPISGHVSLFWYQQALGQGPEFLTYFQNEAQLDKSGLPSDRFFAERPEGSVSTLKIQRTQQEDSAVYLCASSLVGTGNQPQHFGDGTRLSIL.